Sequencing of this T cell receptor beta chain was carried out in a study of blood T cell repertoires in COVID-19. Study-wide context: Samples of COVID-19 (acute and convalescent) were obtained from the United States, Italy and Spain.

Germline CDR1 and CDR2: ENHRY and SYGVKD. The CDR3 is made up of 12 amino acids. The protocol was immunoSEQ multiplex PCR, while the TCRdb copy is restricted to in-frame clones and leaves out a portion. The table shows 150,000 or so clones, with 70% to 90% occurring only once. Note on this clone: One end of the junction does not line up with germline, which may come from a read error.

Sample: peripheral blood. The chain carries TRBV10-3 and TRBJ1-2; tentatively, D is TRBD1 (5 bases). The sequence came from an older woman with COVID-19, enrolled during active disease. CDR3 sequence (DNA): TGTGCCACCAGTGGGGCGTCCTATGGCTACACCTTC. This translates into CATSGASYGYTF.